The 25 T cell receptor beta chains below come from one sample, sequenced in a study of regulatory T cells in long-lasting Graves disease. Investigators prepared the TCR beta libraries by applying iRepertoire HTBI primers and Arm-PCR of CDR3 regions. From the multiplex PCR reads, TCRdb called clonotypes with MiXCR, one entry per CDR3 protein. The table has 350,000 to 450,000 distinct CDR3 sequences, roughly 20% seen once; the top ten hold around 20%. Time point here: persistent/refractory GD, antithyroid drugs over 5 years with positive TRAb. From PBMCs, RNA was extracted and then used to make the TCR library. Specimen: peripheral blood mononuclear cells (PBMCs), collected when the disease was refractory, from a patient treated with antithyroid drugs. Receptors were obtained from a female donor with Graves disease.

This clonotype showed up just a few times. The chain couples TRBV6-9 to TRBJ1-1; D not resolved. V lost 3 bases to trimming and J lost 0 bases, with 5 bases between them. The germline gives CDR1 MNHGY, CDR2 SVAAGI. The CDR3 has 13 residues. In nucleotides, the CDR3 is TGTGCCAGCAGTTACTGGGTGAACACTGAAGCTTTCTTT. Translating gives CASSYWVNTEAFF.

This clonotype was detected many times. This CDR3 is CASSASNSNQPQHF. The CDR3 nucleotides read TGTGCCAGCAGTGCATCCAATAGCAATCAGCCCCAGCATTTT. The genes are TRBV2 and TRBJ1-5; D uncertain. Trimming shortened V by 4 bases and J by 0 bases, and 7 bases separated the two germline ends. The CDR3 loop spans 14 amino acids. Germline lookup yields CDR1 SNHLY and CDR2 FYNNEI.

The sample holds many counts of this clonotype. This sequence joins TRBV28 and TRBJ1-2; 9 bases are shared with TRBD1. V was clipped by 5 bases and J by 8 bases; unmatched bases: 9. Per the germline V gene, CDR1 is MDHEN and CDR2 is SYDVKM. This CDR3 is built from 14 residues. The CDR3 loop is CASSPGTGFQGYTF. The CDR3 region has the DNA TGTGCCAGCAGTCCCGGGACAGGGTTTCAAGGCTACACCTTC.

This clonotype was counted only a few times. The rearrangement links TRBV7-9 to TRBJ1-2; D might be TRBD1 (5 bases). Germline V gene lookup returns CDR1 SEHNR and CDR2 FQNEAQ (reference sequence). Trimming pared 3 bases from V and 2 bases from J, leaving 13 bases between. This CDR3 region has 15 residues. The DNA for the CDR3 is TGTGCCAGCAGCTTGAGGATGAAGGGGAACTATGGCTACACCTTC. Protein product: CASSLRMKGNYGYTF.

This clonotype was counted many times. The chain links TRBV7-6 to TRBJ2-2, with D possibly being TRBD1 (5 bases). The CDR3 has 13 residues. V was pared by 6 bases and J by 8 bases, with 13 bases between. CDR1 is SGHVS and CDR2 is FNYEAQ in the germline V gene. CDR3 nucleotides: TGTGCCAGCAGTGGGGCTCTCAGGGGGGAGCTGTTTTTT. Protein sequence: CASSGALRGELFF.

The chain has TRBV6-1 and TRBJ2-2; D gene unclear. Trimming took 6 bases from V and 3 from J, leaving 8 bases between them. CDR3 length: 13 amino acids. Germline assignment: CDR1 MNHNS and CDR2 SASEGT. CDR3 region: CASRPRDTGELFF. CDR3 DNA: TGTGCCAGCAGACCCCGGGACACCGGGGAGCTGTTTTTT.

This clonotype showed up just a few times. A junction end diverges from the germline sequence, so it may reflect a read error. The chain recombines TRBV7-9 with TRBJ1-5; D not certain. Per the germline V gene, CDR1 is SEHNR and CDR2 is FQNEAQ (reference sequence). The CDR3 covers 17 residues. In DNA, the CDR3 is TGTGCCAGCAGCTTAGATGATGGCAGCTATAGCGATCAGCCCCAGCATTTT. This translates into CASSLDDGSYSDQPQHF.

About this clonotype itself: A much larger clone sits a single nucleotide away, making a read error possible. The chain carries TRBV28 and TRBJ2-5; TRBD1 matches 7 bases. The DNA matches TRBJ2-7 better at its end, which makes the J call doubtful. CDR3 length equals 12 residues. Germline CDR1 and CDR2: MDHEN and SYDVKM. DNA for the CDR3: TGTGCCAGCAGTTGGGACAGCGACGAGCAGTACTTC. It is translated as CASSWDSDEQYF.

V usage is TRBV4-3 and J usage is TRBJ2-6; no definite D call. The V end was cut by 0 bases, the J end by 3 bases, with 6 bases between. The germline CDR1 and CDR2 sequences are LGHNA and YSLEER. The CDR3 loop spans 15 amino acids. CDR3 residues: CASSQDLGGANVLTF. The CDR3 nucleotides read TGCGCCAGCAGCCAAGATCTTGGTGGGGCCAACGTCCTGACTTTC.

Of note for this clonotype: Just one base apart from a much larger clone, this may be a read error. The chain employs TRBV30 and TRBJ1-2, with D unresolved. This CDR3 is built from 12 residues. V lost 3 bases and J 4 bases, leaving 9 bases between the germline ends. The germline V gene has CDR1 GTSNPN and CDR2 SVGIG (reference sequence). CDR3 sequence reads: CAWRTGSYGYTF. The CDR3, as DNA: TGTGCCTGGAGGACGGGAAGCTATGGCTACACCTTC.

V is TRBV20-1 and J is TRBJ2-1; 7 bases align to TRBD2. The CDR3 consists of 14 residues. V lost 6 bases, J lost 4 bases, and 9 bases stayed unmatched. Germline CDR1 DFQATT, CDR2 SNEGSKA (reference sequence). The CDR3 nucleotides are TGCAGTGCAGCGCCCAGCGGGATTTACAATGAGCAGTTCTTC. The encoded protein is CSAAPSGIYNEQFF.

V and J are TRBV29-1 and TRBJ1-2, with 7 nucleotides matching TRBD1. V lost 3 bases, J lost 4 bases, and 8 bases stayed unmatched. The CDR3 totals 14 residues. The germline gives CDR1 SQVTM, CDR2 ANQGSEA. CDR3 in DNA: TGCAGCGTTGAGGGGTGGGACAGACTCTATGGCTACACCTTC. This translates into CSVEGWDRLYGYTF. The whole variable domain, remainder taken from reference TRBV29-1 and TRBJ1-2, is SAVISQKPSRDICQRGTSLTIQCQVDSQVTMMFWYRQQPGQSLTLIATANQGSEATYESGFVIDKFPISRPNLTFSTLTVSNMSPEDSSIYLCSVEGWDRLYGYTFGSGTRLTVV.

This clonotype was recorded many times. This chain connects TRBV3-1 to TRBJ2-4; TRBD1 is a possible D gene (5 bases). CDR3 length equals 12 residues. Germline lookup yields CDR1 LGHDT and CDR2 YNNKEL (reference sequence). CDR3 nucleotide sequence: TGTGCAGTCAAGGATCAGGGAAACATTCAGTACTTC. Its protein product is CAVKDQGNIQYF.

This clonotype came up a few times. The chain has TRBV6-5 and TRBJ1-4; D is uncertain. There are 15 residues in the CDR3. V was trimmed by 4 bases and J by 4 bases, leaving 13 bases between them. Germline V lookup: CDR1 MNHEY, CDR2 SVGAGI. As DNA, the CDR3 is TGTGCCAGCAGTTTCAGAAGGCAAAGTAATGAAAAACTGTTTTTT. Translating it yields CASSFRRQSNEKLFF.

This clonotype was picked up a small number of times. The chain employs TRBV7-8 and TRBJ2-5; perhaps TRBD2 as D (5 bases). Per the germline V gene, CDR1 is SGHVS and CDR2 is FQNEAQ. The CDR3 contains 13 residues. Trimming shortened V by 5 bases and J by 4 bases, and 11 bases separated the two germline ends. CDR3 in amino acids: CASSRGLRETQYF. The CDR3 nucleotides are TGTGCCAGCAGCCGCGGACTGCGAGAGACCCAGTACTTC.

The table lists this clonotype with many counts. The chain joins TRBV6-2 or TRBV6-3 to TRBJ1-2; TRBD1 might be the D (6 bases). Germline assignment: CDR1 MNHEY and CDR2 SVGEGT. The CDR3 is 13 residues long. V was shortened by 5 bases and J by 4 bases, with 11 bases between the two germline ends. CDR3 in amino acids: CASSPGARYGYTF. The DNA of the CDR3 is TGTGCCAGCAGTCCAGGGGCTCGCTATGGCTACACCTTC.

This clonotype occurred many times. The chain carries TRBV12-3 or TRBV12-4 and TRBJ2-7, with D uncertain. Trimming cost V 4 bases and J 6 bases, with 13 bases left between them. CDR3 size: 13 residues. This chain's CDR3 is CASSWSLGVEQYF. For the CDR3, the DNA is TGTGCCAGCAGTTGGTCACTGGGCGTCGAGCAGTACTTC.

This clonotype was seen many times. The CDR3 reads CASSLQKGLNYGYTF. For the CDR3, the DNA is TGTGCCAGCAGCTTACAAAAGGGACTCAACTATGGCTACACCTTC. V and J are TRBV7-2 and TRBJ1-2; tentatively, D is TRBD1 (5 bases). The V and J ends lost 2 bases and 2 bases respectively, with 12 bases between them. The V gene's germline CDR1 is SGHTA and CDR2 FQGNSA. There are 15 residues in the CDR3.

This clonotype was recorded at least ten times. The chain has TRBV4-3 and TRBJ2-2; D is perhaps TRBD1 (6 bases). V was clipped by 3 bases and J by 1 base, with 12 bases between them. The germline V gene encodes CDR1 LGHNA and CDR2 YSLEER. The length of the CDR3 is 16 residues. The CDR3 nucleotides are TGCGCCAGCAGCCAGGGGGCCCAGGTGAACACCGGGGAGCTGTTTTTT. Protein: CASSQGAQVNTGELFF.

Only a few counts were recorded for this clonotype. The chain recombines TRBV18 with TRBJ2-7; D is unclear. Germline V gene lookup returns CDR1 KGHSH and CDR2 LQKENI. This CDR3 has 16 residues. Deletions cut 3 bases from V and 1 base from J, with 16 bases between. DNA for the CDR3: TGTGCCAGCTCACCCCTCGGGTCGTCTGCGTCCTACGAGCAGTACTTC. It yields the protein CASSPLGSSASYEQYF.

This clonotype was counted ten times or more. The V call is TRBV7-2, the J call TRBJ2-2; no clear D. The germline CDR1 and CDR2 sequences are SGHTA and FQGNSA. V was pared by 5 bases and J by 8 bases, with 12 bases between. This CDR3 has 13 amino acids. CDR3 protein: CASSRRRAGELFF. The CDR3 coding sequence is TGTGCCAGCAGCCGACGGCGAGCAGGGGAGCTGTTTTTT.

This clonotype occurred a few times. The chain is built from TRBV19 and TRBJ2-7; D gene uncertain. Germline V CDR1 and CDR2: LNHDA, SQIVND (reference sequence). Trimming took 8 bases from V and 0 from J, leaving 20 bases between them. The CDR3 is made up of 16 amino acids. The DNA for the CDR3 is TGTGCCAGTGGTACCCCACCGGGCTCCTCCTCCTACGAGCAGTACTTC. Translation gives CASGTPPGSSSYEQYF.

The rearrangement uses TRBV12-3 or TRBV12-4 and TRBJ1-2; a possible D gene is TRBD1 (6 bases). V gave up 3 bases and J gave up 8 bases, with 16 bases separating them. The CDR3 contains 14 residues. CDR3: CASSFADRPRGYTF. The DNA of the CDR3 is TGTGCCAGCAGTTTCGCCGACAGGCCTCGCGGCTACACCTTC.

The genes are TRBV20-1 and TRBJ1-4; no definite D call. Germline assignment: CDR1 DFQATT and CDR2 SNEGSKA (reference sequence). Trimming removed 3 bases at V and 8 bases at J, with 13 bases between. This CDR3 is 13 amino acids long. The CDR3 coding sequence is TGCAGTGCTAGGTCCACCCTAGGGGAAAAACTGTTTTTT. Its translation is CSARSTLGEKLFF.

This chain links TRBV5-1 with TRBJ1-2; the D gene is possibly TRBD1 (6 bases). Per the germline V gene, CDR1 is SGHRS and CDR2 is YFSETQ. Trimming removed 4 bases from V and 3 bases from J, with 13 bases in between. The CDR3 is made up of 14 amino acids. CDR3 loop: CASSPDSRDYGYTF. In nucleotides, the CDR3 is TGCGCCAGCAGCCCGGACAGTCGGGACTATGGCTACACCTTC.